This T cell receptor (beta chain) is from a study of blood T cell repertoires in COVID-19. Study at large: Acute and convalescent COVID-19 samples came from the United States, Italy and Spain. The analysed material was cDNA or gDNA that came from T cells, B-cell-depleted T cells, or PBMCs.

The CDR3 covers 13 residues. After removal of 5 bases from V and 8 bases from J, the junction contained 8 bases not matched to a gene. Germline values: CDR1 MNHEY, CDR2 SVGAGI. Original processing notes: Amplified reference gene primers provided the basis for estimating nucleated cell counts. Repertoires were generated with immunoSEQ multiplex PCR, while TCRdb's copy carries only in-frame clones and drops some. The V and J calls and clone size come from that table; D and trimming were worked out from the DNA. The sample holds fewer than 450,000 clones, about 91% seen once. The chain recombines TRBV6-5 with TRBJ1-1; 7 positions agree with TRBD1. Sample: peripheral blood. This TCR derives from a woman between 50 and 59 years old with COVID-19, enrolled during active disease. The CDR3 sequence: CASSKSGTAEAFF. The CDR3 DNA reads TGTGCCAGCAGTAAATCTGGGACAGCGGAAGCTTTCTTT.